The clone carrying this T cell receptor (beta chain) occurred a few times. No antigen is known for it. The sample is drawn from a study of read filtering for tumor transcriptome and immune sequencing. Study-wide background: After DNase treatment, RNA was made into whole-transcriptome libraries. Notes on the study in general: RNA-seq captured clonotypes less deeply and reliably than IR-seq. Approximately 77% of IR-seq clonotypes had a single read, yet these held about 3.4% of reads.

The CDR3 has 13 amino acids. Trimming pared 2 bases from V and 3 bases from J, leaving 4 bases between. Germline CDR1 reads MNHNS; CDR2 reads SASEGT. This library used around 0.4 ug RNA and molecular barcoded adaptors spanning alpha/delta and beta/gamma chains. TCRdb reprocessed the reads with MiXCR, giving one entry per CDR3 protein. The sample consists of tens of thousands of distinct CDR3 sequences, 14% of them appearing once. Sampling of bone marrow took place during active disease in every patient. Sequencing was carried out using a population of CD138-negative cells sorted from bone marrow. The chain has TRBV6-1 and TRBJ2-2; no definite D call. The receptor comes from a donor aged 40 or over with multiple myeloma. The CDR3 region has the DNA TGTGCCAGCAGTGAATGGGACACCGGGGAGCTGTTTTTT. Its translation is CASSEWDTGELFF.